The source of this T cell receptor (beta chain) is a study of CD8+ T cells in alopecia areata. Study information: Treated individuals took tofacitinib by mouth, 5 to 10 mg twice daily.

Turning to this clone: As yet, its antigen is unknown.

Study outcomes and limitations: Clonality was higher in lesional than normal scalp, especially in alopecia totalis/universalis. Sharing of TCR sequences between patients (possibly for HLA-related reasons) was less clear than in mice.

As the sequencing template, cDNA was produced by extracting RNA and reverse transcribing it. Repertoires were generated with immunoSEQ multiplex PCR, while TCRdb's copy carries only in-frame clones and drops some. Altogether around 160,000 clones are present, roughly 44% being singletons, with the ten largest covering roughly 7.5%. Sequences were obtained from CD4+ T cells sorted from blood. This TCR came from a human donor with alopecia areata.

CDR3: CASSLAVADTQYF. The CDR3 DNA reads TGCGCCAGCAGCTTGGCTGTGGCAGATACGCAGTATTTT. The V and J genes are TRBV5-1 and TRBJ2-3; D is unresolved. The CDR3 consists of 13 residues. The V gene's germline CDR1 is SGHRS and CDR2 YFSETQ. V dropped 0 bases and J dropped 4 bases, with 6 bases sitting between them. Full variable domain (remainder filled in from reference TRBV5-1 and TRBJ2-3): KAGVTQTPRYLIKTRGQQVTLSCSPISGHRSVSWYQQTPGQGLQFLFEYFSETQRNKGNFPGRFSGRQFSNSRSEMNVSTLELGDSALYLCASSLAVADTQYFGPGTRLTVL.